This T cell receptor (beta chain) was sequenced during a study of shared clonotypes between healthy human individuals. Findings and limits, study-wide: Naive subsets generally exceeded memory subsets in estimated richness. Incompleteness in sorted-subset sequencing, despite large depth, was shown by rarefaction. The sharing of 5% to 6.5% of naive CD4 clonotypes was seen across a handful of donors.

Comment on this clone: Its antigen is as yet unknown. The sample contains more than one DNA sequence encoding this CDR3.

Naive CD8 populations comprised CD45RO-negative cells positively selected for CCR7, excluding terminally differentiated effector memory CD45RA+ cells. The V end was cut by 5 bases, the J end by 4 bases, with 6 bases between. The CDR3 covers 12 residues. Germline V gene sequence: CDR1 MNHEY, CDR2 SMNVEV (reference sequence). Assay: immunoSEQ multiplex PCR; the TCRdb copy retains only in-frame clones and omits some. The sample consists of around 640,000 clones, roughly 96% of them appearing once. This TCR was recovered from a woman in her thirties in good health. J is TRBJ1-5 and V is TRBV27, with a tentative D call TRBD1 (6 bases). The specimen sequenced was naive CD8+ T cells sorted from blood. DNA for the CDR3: TGTGCCAGCAGTACAGGGAATCAGCCCCAGCATTTT. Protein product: CASSTGNQPQHF.